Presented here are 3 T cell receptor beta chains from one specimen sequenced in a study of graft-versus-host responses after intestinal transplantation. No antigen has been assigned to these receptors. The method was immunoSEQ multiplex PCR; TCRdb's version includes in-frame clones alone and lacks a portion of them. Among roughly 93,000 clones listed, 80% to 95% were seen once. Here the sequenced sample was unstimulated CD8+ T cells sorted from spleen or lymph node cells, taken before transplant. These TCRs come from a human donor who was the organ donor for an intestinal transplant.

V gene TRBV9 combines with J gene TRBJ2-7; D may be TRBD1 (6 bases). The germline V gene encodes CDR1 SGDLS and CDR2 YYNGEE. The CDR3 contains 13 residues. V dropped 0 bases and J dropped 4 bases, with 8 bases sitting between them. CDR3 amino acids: CASSVGTEYEQYF. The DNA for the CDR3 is TGTGCCAGCAGCGTAGGGACAGAGTACGAGCAGTACTTC.

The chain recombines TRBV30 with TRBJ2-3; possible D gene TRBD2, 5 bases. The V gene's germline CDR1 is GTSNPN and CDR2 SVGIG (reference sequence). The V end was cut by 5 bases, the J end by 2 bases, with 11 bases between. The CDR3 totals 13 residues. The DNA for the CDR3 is TGTGCCTGGGGGAGCGGAAACACAGATACGCAGTATTTT. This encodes CAWGSGNTDTQYF.

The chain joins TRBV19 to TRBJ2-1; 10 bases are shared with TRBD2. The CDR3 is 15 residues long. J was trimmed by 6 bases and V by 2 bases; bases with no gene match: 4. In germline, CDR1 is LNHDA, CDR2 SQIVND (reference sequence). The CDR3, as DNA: TGTGCCAGTAGTATACTAGCGGGGGAGGGCAATGAGCAGTTCTTC. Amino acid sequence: CASSILAGEGNEQFF.